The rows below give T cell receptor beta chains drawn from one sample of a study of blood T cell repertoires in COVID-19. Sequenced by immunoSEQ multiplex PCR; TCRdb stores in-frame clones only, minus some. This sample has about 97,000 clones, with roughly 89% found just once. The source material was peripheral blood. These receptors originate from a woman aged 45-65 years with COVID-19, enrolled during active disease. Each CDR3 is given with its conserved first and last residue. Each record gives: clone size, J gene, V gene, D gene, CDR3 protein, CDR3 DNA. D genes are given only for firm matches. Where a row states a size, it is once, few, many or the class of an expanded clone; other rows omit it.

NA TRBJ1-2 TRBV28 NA CASSFGTSNYGYTF TGTGCCAGCAGTTTCGGGACATCCAACTATGGCTACACCTTC
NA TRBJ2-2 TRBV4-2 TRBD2 CASRHLAGGMTGELFF TGTGCCAGCAGACATCTAGCGGGGGGGATGACCGGGGAGCTGTTTTTT
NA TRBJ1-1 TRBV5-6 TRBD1 CASSVVDRGVSGPFF TGTGCCAGCAGCGTTGTTGACAGGGGGGTTAGTGGGCCTTTCTTT
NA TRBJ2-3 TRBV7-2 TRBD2 CASSLARGLAGPADTQYF TGTGCCAGCAGCTTAGCCCGAGGACTAGCGGGTCCAGCAGATACGCAGTATTTT
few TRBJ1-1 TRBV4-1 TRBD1 CASSPLGTGGRFTEAFF TGCGCCAGCAGTCCCTTGGGGACAGGGGGTAGGTTCACTGAAGCTTTCTTT
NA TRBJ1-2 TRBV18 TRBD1 CASSPRGQGDYGYTF TGTGCCAGCTCACCGAGAGGACAGGGCGACTATGGCTACACCTTC
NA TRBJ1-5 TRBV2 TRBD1 CASSEPGTGNQPQHF TGTGCCAGCAGTGAACCGGGGACAGGAAATCAGCCCCAGCATTTT
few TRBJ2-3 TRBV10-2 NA CASSESFGLSTQYF TGCGCCAGCAGTGAGAGTTTCGGACTGAGTACGCAGTATTTT
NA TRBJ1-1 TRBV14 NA CASRETGEAFF TGTGCCAGTAGGGAGACGGGGGAAGCTTTCTTT
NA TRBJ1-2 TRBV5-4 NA CASSSQGPIYGYTF TGTGCCAGCAGCTCACAGGGCCCAATTTATGGCTACACCTTC
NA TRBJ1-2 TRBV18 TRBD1 CASSPGGTGNLYGYTF TGTGCCAGCTCACCAGGGGGGACAGGAAACCTCTATGGCTACACCTTC
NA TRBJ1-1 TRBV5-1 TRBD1 CASSLGRGPRDTEAFF TGCGCCAGCAGCTTGGGGAGGGGGCCGAGGGACACTGAAGCTTTCTTT
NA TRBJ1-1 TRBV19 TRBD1 CASSPRRGQDTEAFF TGTGCCAGTAGTCCTCGGAGGGGGCAGGACACTGAAGCTTTCTTT
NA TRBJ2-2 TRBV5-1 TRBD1 CASSSGQMNTGELFF TGCGCCAGCAGCTCGGGACAGATGAACACCGGGGAGCTGTTTTTT
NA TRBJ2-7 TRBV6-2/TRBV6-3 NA CASSHAGEQYF TGTGCCAGTAGTCACGCGGGGGAGCAGTACTTC
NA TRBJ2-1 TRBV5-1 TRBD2 CASSPRGGWHEQFF TGCGCCAGCTCCCCCCGGGGGGGATGGCATGAGCAGTTCTTC
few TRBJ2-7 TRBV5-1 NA CASSTRGENYEQYF TGCGCCAGCAGTACCCGCGGGGAGAATTACGAGCAGTACTTC
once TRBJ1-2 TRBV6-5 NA CASSYSFGVIGYGYTF TGTGCCAGCAGTTACTCGTTCGGGGTGATTGGCTATGGCTACACCTTC
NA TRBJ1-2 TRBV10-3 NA CAISDGQFHGYTF TGTGCCATCAGTGATGGGCAGTTCCATGGCTACACCTTC
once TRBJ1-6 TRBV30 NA CAWSVKGRAPLHF TGTGCCTGGAGTGTAAAGGGGAGGGCACCCCTCCACTTT
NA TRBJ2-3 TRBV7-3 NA CASSPGFSTDTQYF TGTGCCAGCAGCCCGGGATTTAGCACAGATACGCAGTATTTT
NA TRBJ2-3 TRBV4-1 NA CASSQEGQASTDTQYF TGCGCCAGCAGCCAAGAAGGTCAGGCTAGCACAGATACGCAGTATTTT
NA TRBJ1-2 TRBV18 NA CASSPGGSGYTF TGTGCCAGCTCACCGGGAGGGTCTGGCTACACCTTC
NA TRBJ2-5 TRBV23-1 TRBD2 CASSRLAGVHQETQYF TGCGCCAGCTCCCGACTAGCGGGGGTACACCAAGAGACCCAGTACTTC
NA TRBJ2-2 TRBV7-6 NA CASSPRKRERGKNTGELFF TGTGCCAGCAGCCCCCGCAAACGGGAGCGAGGTAAGAACACCGGGGAGCTGTTTTTT
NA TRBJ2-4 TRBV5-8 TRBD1 CASSKRSGGYGNIQYF TGTGCCAGCAGCAAGAGGTCAGGGGGCTATGGTAACATTCAGTACTTC
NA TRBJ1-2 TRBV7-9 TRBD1 CASSSDRGNYGYTF TGTGCCAGCAGTTCCGACAGGGGAAACTATGGCTACACCTTC
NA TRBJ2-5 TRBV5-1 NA CASSLGFGGETQYF TGCGCCAGCAGCTTGGGGTTTGGCGGAGAGACCCAGTACTTC
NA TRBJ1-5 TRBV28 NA CASSLTRVSQPQHF TGTGCCAGCAGTTTAACCAGGGTCAGTCAGCCCCAGCATTTT
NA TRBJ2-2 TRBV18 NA CASSPSVATGELFF TGTGCCAGCTCACCGTCAGTAGCCACCGGGGAGCTGTTTTTT
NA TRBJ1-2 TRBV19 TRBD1 CASSIDRGGYTF TGTGCCAGTAGTATCGACAGGGGTGGCTACACCTTC
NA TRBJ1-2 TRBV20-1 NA CSARGGYGYTF TGCAGTGCGAGAGGCGGCTATGGCTACACCTTC
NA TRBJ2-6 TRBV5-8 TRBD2 CASSPTGTRAGANVLTF TGTGCCAGCAGCCCCACAGGGACTAGGGCTGGGGCCAACGTCCTGACTTTC
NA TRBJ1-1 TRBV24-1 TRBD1 CATRQGAGVNTEAFF TGTGCCACCAGGCAGGGGGCAGGGGTGAACACTGAAGCTTTCTTT
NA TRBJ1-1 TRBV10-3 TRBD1 CAISAGRGQTEAFF TGTGCCATCAGTGCTGGCAGGGGGCAAACTGAAGCTTTCTTT
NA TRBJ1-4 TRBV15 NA CATSRARTLTNEKLFF TGTGCCACCAGCAGAGCTAGGACACTCACTAATGAAAAACTGTTTTTT
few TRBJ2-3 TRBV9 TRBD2 CASSVLGSGGSSTDTQYF TGTGCCAGCAGCGTTTTAGGCAGCGGGGGGTCTAGCACAGATACGCAGTATTTT
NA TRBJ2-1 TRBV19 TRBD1 CASSHRSFLGQNNEQFF TGTGCCAGTAGTCATAGGTCCTTTCTGGGACAGAACAATGAGCAGTTCTTC
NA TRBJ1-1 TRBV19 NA CAARRQPMNTEAFF TGTGCCGCACGTCGACAGCCTATGAACACTGAAGCTTTCTTT
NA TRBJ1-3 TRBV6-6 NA CASSYESQGNTIYF TGTGCCAGCAGTTACGAATCACAGGGAAACACCATATATTTT